The 16 T cell receptor beta chains in this list originate from one sample, sequenced in a study of shared clonotypes between healthy human individuals. This table comes from immunoSEQ multiplex PCR, and its TCRdb copy is limited to in-frame clones, with some not included. The sample lists 2 million to 2.5 million clones, more than 80% occurring once. Sequencing was performed on naive CD4+ T cells from PBMCs. Subset of the sample: CD45RA+ positively selected. The receptors were gathered from a man aged 18 to 35 in good health. Some clones in this sample may be carry-over from other donors' samples.

With regard to this clone: Additional DNA sequences in this sample encode the identical CDR3. The chain has TRBV7-9 and TRBJ1-5; unclear D gene. V lost 5 bases to trimming and J lost 2 bases, with 7 bases between them. The CDR3 sequence is 13 residues long. Per the germline V gene, CDR1 is SEHNR and CDR2 is FQNEAQ (reference sequence). The CDR3 region is CASSPDGNQPQHF. CDR3 bases: TGTGCCAGCAGCCCGGACGGCAATCAGCCCCAGCATTTT.

The V call is TRBV28, the J call TRBJ2-3, with TRBD2 identical over 11 bases. The CDR3 contains 17 residues. V shed 2 bases and J 2 bases; nucleotides not matched to a gene: 6. Germline V gene data show CDR1 as MDHEN and CDR2 as SYDVKM. CDR3 nucleotides: TGTGCCAGCAGTTTACTCTTGGGACTAGCGGTCACAGATACGCAGTATTTT. Protein: CASSLLLGLAVTDTQYF.

V usage is TRBV27 and J usage is TRBJ1-2, with D perhaps TRBD1 (5 bases). Germline-derived CDR1 and CDR2 are MNHEY and SMNVEV (reference sequence). The CDR3 is 15 amino acids. V shed 9 bases and J shed 0 bases, with 17 bases lying between them. The CDR3 is CASLSFRGTNYGYTF. CDR3 coding DNA: TGTGCCAGTCTCTCTTTTAGGGGAACTAACTATGGCTACACCTTC.

This chain links TRBV27 with TRBJ2-2; 8 positions agree with TRBD2. Germline V gene data show CDR1 as MNHEY and CDR2 as SMNVEV (reference sequence). V lost 7 bases to trimming and J lost 7 bases; unmatched junction nucleotides: 11. CDR3 length: 15 residues. The CDR3 reads CASTLAGIGLGELFF. In nucleotides, the CDR3 is TGTGCCAGCACGTTAGCGGGAATTGGGCTCGGGGAGCTGTTTTTT.

The rearrangement uses TRBV7-3 and TRBJ2-2; D unresolved. The CDR3 is 15 residues long. From germline, CDR1 is SGHTA and CDR2 FQGTGA. Trimming shortened V by 5 bases and J by 1 base, and 11 bases separated the two germline ends. CDR3 nucleotides: TGTGCCAGCAGCCCCGTTGCTGGGAACACCGGGGAGCTGTTTTTT. As protein: CASSPVAGNTGELFF.

Here the CDR3 reads CASSPDRAKMLSGELFF. The CDR3 DNA reads TGTGCCAGCTCACCAGACCGGGCCAAGATGTTATCCGGGGAGCTGTTTTTT. The chain recombines TRBV18 with TRBJ2-2; D not certain. The germline V gene has CDR1 KGHSH and CDR2 LQKENI. V lost 2 bases, J lost 6 bases, and 19 bases lay in between. This CDR3 region has 17 residues.

On this clone: Other nucleotide sequences from this sample produce the same CDR3. V is TRBV5-1 and J is TRBJ2-5; D call uncertain. Trimming shortened V by 1 base and J by 1 base, and 5 bases separated the two germline ends. The CDR3 is 13 residues long. The germline CDR1 and CDR2 sequences are SGHRS and YFSETQ. The DNA for the CDR3 is TGCGCCAGCAGCTTGCTCGGCCAAGAGACCCAGTACTTC. As protein: CASSLLGQETQYF.

V usage is TRBV28 and J usage is TRBJ2-7; no definite D call. The germline CDR1 and CDR2 sequences are MDHEN and SYDVKM. This CDR3 comprises 13 residues. V was shortened by 1 base and J by 10 bases, with 14 bases between the two germline ends. CDR3 nucleotides: TGTGCCAGCAGTTTATTGAATACGTACAATCAGTACTTC. The encoded protein is CASSLLNTYNQYF.

The rearrangement uses TRBV28 and TRBJ1-4; no definite D call. The germline CDR1 and CDR2 sequences are MDHEN and SYDVKM. V lost 5 bases, J lost 5 bases, and 15 bases lay in between. The CDR3 runs to 15 residues. The CDR3 is CASSTRTSINEKLFF. The CDR3 region has the DNA TGTGCCAGCAGTACTCGAACAAGTATCAATGAAAAACTGTTTTTT.

The rearrangement links TRBV6-6 to TRBJ2-5, with 7 bases fitting TRBD1. Germline CDR1 and CDR2: MNHNY and SVGAGI (reference sequence). CDR3 length: 15 amino acids. J lost 2 bases, V lost 7 bases, and 10 bases had no gene match. CDR3 protein: CASNGWGRGQETQYF. CDR3 in DNA: TGTGCCAGCAACGGGTGGGGCAGGGGGCAAGAGACCCAGTACTTC.

In DNA form, the CDR3 reads TGTGCCAGCAGCTTGGGGCCAGGGAAGAGTTATGTGTATGGCTACACCTTC. As protein: CASSLGPGKSYVYGYTF. The rearrangement uses TRBV5-6 and TRBJ1-2; weak D call: TRBD1 (5 bases). Trimming took off 0 bases at V and 5 bases at J, with 20 bases between the two ends. CDR1 and CDR2 (germline): SGHDT, YYEEEE. CDR3 length equals 17 residues.

About this clone itself: The sample contains more than one DNA sequence encoding this CDR3. The rearrangement uses TRBV27 and TRBJ2-1; no definite D call. Looked up from germline, CDR1 is MNHEY and CDR2 is SMNVEV (reference sequence). CDR3 length equals 11 residues. V shed 5 bases and J shed 7 bases, with 6 bases lying between them. DNA of the CDR3: TGTGCCAGCAGTCGAATGAATGAGCAGTTCTTC. Protein product: CASSRMNEQFF.

The rearrangement joins TRBV27 to TRBJ1-5; 7 nucleotides line up with TRBD1. This CDR3 region has 16 residues. Germline-derived CDR1 and CDR2 are MNHEY and SMNVEV (reference sequence). V shed 4 bases and J 9 bases; nucleotides not matched to a gene: 15. The CDR3: CASSSHGTVNLWPQHF. The CDR3 DNA reads as TGTGCCAGCAGTTCACACGGGACAGTGAATTTATGGCCCCAGCATTTT.

The rearrangement links TRBV30 to TRBJ1-1; 7 bases map to TRBD1. CDR1 and CDR2 from the germline V gene are GTSNPN and SVGIG (reference sequence). With V trimmed by 8 bases and J by 4 bases, 10 bases remained unmatched. The CDR3 is 13 amino acids. This CDR3 reads CAIPRGQGTEAFF. CDR3 DNA: TGTGCCATTCCTAGGGGGCAGGGCACTGAAGCTTTCTTT.

The chain couples TRBV5-4 to TRBJ1-1; D call uncertain. The V and J ends lost 5 bases and 2 bases respectively, with 10 bases between them. CDR1 and CDR2 (germline): SGHNT, YYREEE (reference sequence). The CDR3 length is 13 residues. The CDR3 is CASSNDTNTEAFF. For the CDR3, the DNA is TGTGCCAGCAGTAATGACACTAACACTGAAGCTTTCTTT.

The gene calls are TRBV9 and TRBJ2-2, with no clear D. Germline V lookup: CDR1 SGDLS, CDR2 YYNGEE. The V end was cut by 4 bases, the J end by 7 bases, with 11 bases between. The CDR3 sequence is 13 residues long. DNA for the CDR3: TGTGCCAGCAGCCTATCCCAATTCGGGGAGCTGTTTTTT. This sequence encodes CASSLSQFGELFF. Based on the CDR3 plus reference TRBV9 and TRBJ2-2, the full variable domain is DSGVTQTPKHLITATGQRVTLRCSPRSGDLSVYWYQQSLDQGLQFLIQYYNGEERAKGNILERFSAQQFPDLHSELNLSSLELGDSALYFCASSLSQFGELFFGEGSRLTVL.